The entry below describes one T cell receptor (beta chain). Trimming cost V 7 bases and J 0 bases, with 23 bases left between them. This CDR3 region has 18 residues. The germline CDR1 and CDR2 sequences are MDHEN and SYDVKM. Sequencing used immunoSEQ multiplex PCR; TCRdb keeps in-frame clones, though not all of them. Of about 120,000 clones detected, approximately 90% appear once; the ten largest clones hold 0.55%. The entry originates in a study of OX40 agonist ivuxolimab in advanced cancers. The sample here was CD4+ or CD8+ T cells sorted from blood, taken in a trial of the OX40 agonist ivuxolimab. The chain uses TRBV28 and TRBJ2-3; D is perhaps TRBD2 (6 bases). The TCR was taken from an adult with an advanced solid tumor such as melanoma, head and neck, liver or kidney cancer. Here the CDR3 DNA reads TGTGCCAGCACCTCGGCGGGGCTCTCAAGAGGGAGCACAGATACGCAGTATTTT. Protein: CASTSAGLSRGSTDTQYF.